One sample yielded the 24 T cell receptor beta chains listed below, sequenced in a study of human T cells and chemical hapten exposure. Using its own MiXCR run on the RACE reads, TCRdb lists one record per CDR3 protein. The sample carries about 42,000 distinct CDR3 sequences, approximately 9% recorded once. Documented time point: patch test 2, 6 weeks after DPC sensitization. Treatment reported: therapeutic diphenylcyclopropenone sensitization with weekly scalp DPC. Sample: whole blood, taken in connection with sensitization to the hapten diphenylcyclopropenone (DPC). All receptors come from a woman in her 40s with alopecia areata. Some clones in this sample may be carry-over from other donors' samples.

This clonotype was detected many times. This chain connects TRBV2 to TRBJ1-5; TRBD1 agrees at 8 bases. The germline gives CDR1 SNHLY, CDR2 FYNNEI. Germline trimming cut 2 bases from V and 2 bases from J; bases unmatched to any gene: 2. The CDR3 totals 15 residues. The CDR3 loop reads CASSEMGQGNQPQHF. The CDR3 DNA sequence: TGTGCCAGCAGTGAAATGGGACAGGGCAATCAGCCCCAGCATTTT.

This clonotype was counted at least ten times. This chain links TRBV3-1 with TRBJ1-1; D uncertain. The ends were cut back, 0 bases at V and 4 bases at J, with 15 bases in the middle. CDR1 and CDR2 from the germline V gene are LGHDT and YNNKEL (reference sequence). The CDR3 spans 16 residues. The CDR3 here is CASSQDLAGGGTEAFF. In nucleotides, the CDR3 is TGTGCCAGCAGCCAAGATCTGGCAGGTGGTGGCACTGAAGCTTTCTTT.

This clonotype appeared many times. This chain links TRBV4-1 with TRBJ2-2, with 12 bases aligning to TRBD1. The CDR3 runs to 16 residues. The J segment lost 5 bases and the V segment lost 4 bases, leaving 5 bases of the junction unmatched. Germline assignment: CDR1 MGHRA and CDR2 YSYEKL. This CDR3 reads CASSPRDRGQTGELFF. CDR3 sequence (DNA): TGCGCCAGCAGCCCCCGGGACAGGGGGCAGACCGGGGAGCTGTTTTTT.

This clonotype showed up many times. V usage is TRBV29-1 and J usage is TRBJ2-7; TRBD1 might be the D (5 bases). CDR1 and CDR2 from the germline V gene are SQVTM and ANQGSEA. V lost 4 bases and J lost 4, with 20 bases in between. The CDR3 runs to 15 residues. CDR3 nucleotides: TGCAGCGTTGTTGCAGGGATTATATCCCCGTACGAGCAGTACTTC. This codes for CSVVAGIISPYEQYF.

The table lists this clonotype with many counts. The chain joins TRBV14 to TRBJ1-6; 8 bases match TRBD1. The J segment lost 4 bases and the V segment lost 8 bases, leaving 4 bases of the junction unmatched. Looked up from germline, CDR1 is SGHDN and CDR2 is FVKESK. The CDR3 runs to 14 residues. Written as DNA, the CDR3 is TGTGCCAGCGACAGGGGCGGGTATAATTCACCCCTCCACTTT. It encodes CASDRGGYNSPLHF.

The sample holds many counts of this clonotype. This chain joins TRBV3-1 and TRBJ2-3, with TRBD2 matching 9 bases. This CDR3 has 16 residues. Losses at the gene ends were 4 bases for V and 1 base for J; bases not matched to a gene: 6. Germline CDR1 reads LGHDT; CDR2 reads YNNKEL (reference sequence). The CDR3 spells CASSRPASGGTDTQYF. The CDR3 region has the DNA TGTGCCAGCAGCCGCCCAGCTAGCGGGGGCACAGATACGCAGTATTTT.

The table lists this clonotype with many counts. The chain recombines TRBV20-1 with TRBJ2-2; 7 nucleotides match TRBD1. Germline CDR1 is DFQATT and CDR2 is SNEGSKA (reference sequence). J lost 5 bases, V lost 3 bases, and 6 bases had no gene match. The CDR3 sequence is 14 residues long. The CDR3 here is CSARTTGSTGELFF. CDR3 DNA sequence: TGCAGTGCTAGGACGACAGGGAGTACCGGGGAGCTGTTTTTT.

Notes on this clonotype: Since a much larger clone is just one base distant, this may be a read error. The gene calls are TRBV18 and TRBJ2-1; D is perhaps TRBD2 (6 bases). Germline CDR1 and CDR2: KGHSH and LQKENI. CDR3 length equals 14 residues. Deletions cut 3 bases from V and 9 bases from J, with 15 bases between. Written as DNA, the CDR3 is TGTGCCAGCTCACCCTCCCGGGTGGGGGGTGAGCAGTTCTTC. It yields the protein CASSPSRVGGEQFF.

The rearrangement uses TRBV5-1 and TRBJ1-6; D is uncertain. Per germline, CDR1 SGHRS and CDR2 YFSETQ. This CDR3 has 15 residues. The V end lost 4 bases, the J end lost 3 bases, and 11 bases lay between the germline ends. The CDR3 nucleotides are TGCGCCAGCAGCCCCGGACCGAACTATAATTCACCCCTCCACTTT. It codes for CASSPGPNYNSPLHF.

This clonotype came up many times. The chain joins TRBV4-1 to TRBJ2-7, with a possible D match to TRBD2 (5 bases). Trimming took 0 bases from V and 2 from J, leaving 8 bases between them. The CDR3 is 14 amino acids. The germline CDR1 and CDR2 sequences are MGHRA and YSYEKL. The CDR3 spells CASSQENSAYEQYF. The CDR3 DNA reads TGCGCCAGCAGCCAAGAAAATAGCGCCTACGAGCAGTACTTC.

Comments on this clonotype: This may be a read error, as it is one base from a much larger clone. This chain connects TRBV3-1 to TRBJ2-7; possible D gene TRBD2, 6 bases. The CDR3 has 15 amino acids. CDR1 and CDR2 from the germline V gene are LGHDT and YNNKEL (reference sequence). CDR3 in amino acids: CAGSPLRGGSYEQYF. In DNA, the CDR3 is TGTGCCGGCAGCCCCCTCCGCGGAGGGTCCTACGAGCAGTACTTC.

This clonotype was detected ten times or more. V and J are TRBV6-6 and TRBJ1-2, with TRBD1 identical over 8 bases. J gave up 8 bases and V 7 bases, and 6 bases lay outside the gene matches. In germline, CDR1 is MNHNY, CDR2 SVGAGI (reference sequence). The CDR3 contains 12 residues. This CDR3 reads CASIGQGDGYTF. The CDR3 bases are TGTGCCAGCATTGGACAGGGCGACGGCTACACCTTC.

This clonotype was observed many times. V is TRBV18 and J is TRBJ2-3, with D perhaps TRBD1 (5 bases). V was trimmed by 5 bases and J by 4 bases, leaving 13 bases between them. The CDR3 loop spans 14 amino acids. Per the germline V gene, CDR1 is KGHSH and CDR2 is LQKENI. CDR3 sequence (DNA): TGTGCCAGCTCAATACAGGCCACCCCAGATACGCAGTATTTT. Translating gives CASSIQATPDTQYF.

In this sample, this clonotype turned up many times. The genes are TRBV12-3 or TRBV12-4 and TRBJ2-6; no clear D. This CDR3 has 16 residues. Trimming stripped 2 bases from V and 0 bases from J, with 8 bases between. In DNA form, the CDR3 reads TGTGCCAGCAGTTTAAGGGAAGGCTCTGGGGCCAACGTCCTGACTTTC. Its protein product is CASSLREGSGANVLTF.

This clonotype was detected only a few times. The chain recombines TRBV27 with TRBJ1-5; TRBD1 is a possible D gene (6 bases). The CDR3 covers 16 residues. V lost 7 bases and J lost 4, with 20 bases in between. Germline assignment: CDR1 MNHEY and CDR2 SMNVEV (reference sequence). CDR3 nucleotide sequence: TGTGCCAGCACCCCCGGTAGCCGGGACATTAATCAGCCCCAGCATTTT. Translating gives CASTPGSRDINQPQHF.

A few counts support this clonotype. V is TRBV7-9 and J is TRBJ2-5; D remains ambiguous. The CDR3 is 11 amino acids. V lost 5 bases and J lost 5, with 6 bases in between. The germline V gene encodes CDR1 SEHNR and CDR2 FQNEAQ (reference sequence). This chain's CDR3 is CASSRMETQYF. DNA for the CDR3: TGTGCCAGCAGCAGGATGGAGACCCAGTACTTC. The whole variable domain, remainder taken from reference TRBV7-9 and TRBJ2-5, is DTGVSQNPRHKITKRGQNVTFRCDPISEHNRLYWYRQTLGQGPEFLTYFQNEAQLEKSRLLSDRFSAERPKGSFSTLEIQRTEQGDSAMYLCASSRMETQYFGPGTRLLVL.

This clonotype was recorded many times. The chain uses TRBV10-3 and TRBJ1-4; D unresolved. CDR1 ENHRY and CDR2 SYGVKD come from the germline V gene. V gave up 4 bases and J gave up 13 bases, with 16 bases separating them. The CDR3 consists of 13 residues. The CDR3: CAISGQESEGLFF. The CDR3 DNA reads TGTGCCATCAGTGGTCAGGAGTCCGAAGGACTGTTTTTT.

The chain recombines TRBV19 with TRBJ1-5, with 8 nucleotides matching TRBD1. Germline V gene data show CDR1 as LNHDA and CDR2 as SQIVND (reference sequence). The length of the CDR3 is 16 residues. V trimming: 4 bases; J trimming: 4 bases; junction bases outside the gene matches: 9. The CDR3 loop is CASSTTRGLRNQPQHF. CDR3 nucleotide sequence: TGTGCCAGTAGTACGACCAGGGGGCTTCGGAATCAGCCCCAGCATTTT.

In its sample, this clonotype was seen many times. V gene TRBV6-6 combines with J gene TRBJ2-6; D remains ambiguous. The CDR3 spans 13 residues. Germline-derived CDR1 and CDR2 are MNHNY and SVGAGI (reference sequence). Trimming left V 6 bases short and J 0 bases short, with 3 bases between. The CDR3: CASRGSGANVLTF. The CDR3 DNA follows: TGTGCCAGCAGGGGCTCTGGGGCCAACGTCCTGACTTTC.

This clonotype was recorded many times. The chain recombines TRBV7-7 with TRBJ2-2; D call uncertain. Looked up from germline, CDR1 is SSHAT and CDR2 is FNYEAQ (reference sequence). This CDR3 region has 14 residues. Trimming removed 5 bases at V and 0 bases at J, with 7 bases between. DNA for the CDR3: TGTGCCAGCAGCCCCGCGGCGAACACCGGGGAGCTGTTTTTT. Residues: CASSPAANTGELFF.

This sequence joins TRBV12-3 or TRBV12-4 and TRBJ1-1; unclear D gene. The CDR3 extends over 13 amino acids. V was cut by 7 bases and J by 4 bases, with 13 bases left in between. CDR3 loop: CASTKGLGTEAFF. The CDR3 nucleotides are TGTGCCAGCACCAAGGGATTGGGCACTGAAGCTTTCTTT.

This clonotype was seen repeatedly, ten times or more. The V call is TRBV20-1, the J call TRBJ1-6; 8 nucleotides match TRBD1. This CDR3 is built from 13 residues. After removal of 4 bases from V and 6 bases from J, the junction contained 2 bases not matched to a gene. Germline CDR1 and CDR2: DFQATT and SNEGSKA (reference sequence). The CDR3 bases are TGCAGTGCTACCGGACAGGGTAATTCACCCCTCCACTTT. It encodes CSATGQGNSPLHF.

This clonotype has at least ten counts. The J gene is TRBJ2-6, the V gene TRBV7-8; maybe TRBD1 (5 bases). Germline V gene data show CDR1 as SGHVS and CDR2 as FQNEAQ. The CDR3 contains 16 residues. The V gene lost 5 bases and the J gene lost 4 bases, with 15 bases spanning the gap. CDR3 in amino acids: CASSLLTVPGANVLTF. The CDR3 nucleotides read TGTGCCAGCAGCCTTCTGACAGTCCCAGGGGCCAACGTCCTGACTTTC.

This clonotype was recorded a few times. V is TRBV12-2 and J is TRBJ2-7; TRBD2 is taken as the D call from the table, unchecked against the DNA. TRBV12-2 is a listed pseudogene. The CDR3 is 15 amino acids. The DNA of the CDR3 is TGTGCAAGTCGCCAACCCGCGGCAGAATCCTACGAGCAGTACTTC. Residues: CASRQPAAESYEQYF.